Presented here are 19 T cell receptor beta chains from one specimen sequenced in a study of HIV-infected patients and healthy controls (dated by TCRdb to 2013 to 2016). Whole blood was used without cell fractionation, so the repertoire reflected all unsorted peripheral T cells. Receptor amplification or capture employed 5' RACE. These reads were obtained on an Illumina MiSeq. Using SuperScript III with primers targeting the alpha and beta constant regions, around 530 ng of RNA was reverse transcribed. Separate alpha and beta chain libraries were made by chain-specific third strand synthesis with multiplexing indices. TCRdb passed the public sequencing reads through fastp at Q25 and MiXCR, retaining productive beta sequences. Each entry merges the rows of one CDR3 protein and shows their most common DNA and genes. Across this sample there are about 15,000 distinct CDR3 sequences, with roughly 7.5% seen only once. The ten most abundant clones make up around 8% of the sample.

The material sequenced was blood. The receptors come from an adult in good health.

This clonotype was picked up many times. This chain uses TRBV6-2 or TRBV6-3 with TRBJ2-1; 8 nucleotides match TRBD2. J lost 0 bases, V lost 8 bases, and 6 bases had no gene match. Germline values: CDR1 MNHEY, CDR2 SVGEGT. The CDR3 runs to 15 residues. In DNA, the CDR3 is TGTGCCAGCGGACTAGCTGAAAGCTCCTACAATGAGCAGTTCTTC. Amino acids: CASGLAESSYNEQFF.

With regard to this clonotype: A much more abundant neighbour one base away suggests this may be a read error. This chain uses TRBV7-2 with TRBJ2-7; D ambiguous. Germline V gives CDR1 SGHTA, CDR2 FQGNSA. The CDR3 extends over 14 amino acids. Trimming removed 7 bases from V and 0 bases from J, with 13 bases in between. CDR3 DNA sequence: TGTGCCAGCACCCCCCGGGCCAGCTCCTACGAGCAGTACTTC. It codes for CASTPRASSYEQYF.

This clonotype came up a few times. The chain employs TRBV7-2 and TRBJ2-2, with 7 bases aligning to TRBD1. The CDR3 is 15 amino acids. CDR1 SGHTA and CDR2 FQGNSA come from the germline V gene. After removal of 0 bases from V and 6 bases from J, the junction contained 4 bases not matched to a gene. In nucleotides, the CDR3 is TGTGCCAGCAGCTTAGCGACAGGGTCCCCCGGGGAGCTGTTTTTT. Translated: CASSLATGSPGELFF.

This clonotype was seen at least ten times. The genes are TRBV28 and TRBJ2-1; D is ambiguous. V lost 10 bases, J lost 0 bases, and 16 bases lay in between. This CDR3 has 15 residues. The germline V gene encodes CDR1 MDHEN and CDR2 SYDVKM. This CDR3 reads CAILDKSRSYNEQFF. The DNA of the CDR3 is TGTGCCATCTTGGATAAATCTCGCTCCTACAATGAGCAGTTCTTC.

This clonotype was detected ten times or more. The CDR3, as DNA: TGTGCCAGCAGTTACTCGGTTCTTCGGGGGGCCACTGAAGCTTTCTTT. Translated: CASSYSVLRGATEAFF. The chain carries TRBV6-6 and TRBJ1-1, with a weak D call TRBD1 (6 bases). Trimming cost V 0 bases and J 4 bases, with 15 bases left between them. CDR3 length equals 16 residues. CDR1 is MNHNY and CDR2 is SVGAGI in the germline V gene (reference sequence).

The chain employs TRBV6-2 or TRBV6-3 and TRBJ1-1, with D unresolved. V was cut by 2 bases and J by 1 base, with 8 bases left in between. This CDR3 region has 14 residues. Germline lookup yields CDR1 MNHEY and CDR2 SVGEGT. The CDR3: CASSYDGENTEAFF. CDR3 sequence (DNA): TGTGCCAGCAGTTACGATGGGGAGAACACTGAAGCTTTCTTT.

In this sample, this clonotype is medium-sized. The chain uses TRBV30 and TRBJ1-1, with 7 positions matching TRBD1. The ends lost 2 bases at V and 6 bases at J; junction bases unmatched: 12. The CDR3 has 15 amino acids. Germline V gives CDR1 GTSNPN, CDR2 SVGIG (reference sequence). The CDR3 DNA follows: TGTGCCTGGAGTCTAGGAGACAGGGATAACGCTGAAGCTTTCTTT. The encoded protein is CAWSLGDRDNAEAFF.

This clonotype is labeled medium-sized. The chain combines TRBV10-3 with TRBJ1-1; tentatively, D is TRBD1 (6 bases). The CDR3 length is 14 residues. Trimming pared 3 bases from V and 0 bases from J, leaving 8 bases between. CDR1 and CDR2 (germline): ENHRY, SYGVKD. Here the CDR3 DNA reads TGTGCCATCAGTGACCACAGGGTGAACACTGAAGCTTTCTTT. This gives the protein CAISDHRVNTEAFF.

In its sample, this clonotype ranks as medium-sized. This chain uses TRBV7-9 with TRBJ2-1, with D possibly matching TRBD2 (7 bases). V lost 3 bases and J lost 1, with 10 bases in between. Germline CDR1 and CDR2: SEHNR and FQNEAQ (reference sequence). The CDR3 totals 15 residues. The CDR3 spells CASSLGGASYNEQFF. CDR3 in DNA: TGTGCCAGCAGCTTGGGGGGGGCATCCTACAATGAGCAGTTCTTC. Full variable domain (missing parts from reference TRBV7-9 and TRBJ2-1): DTGVSQNPRHKITKRGQNVTFRCDPISEHNRLYWYRQTLGQGPEFLTYFQNEAQLEKSRLLSDRFSAERPKGSFSTLEIQRTEQGDSAMYLCASSLGGASYNEQFFGPGTRLTVL.

By sample share, this clonotype is medium-sized (0.01 to 0.1%). J is TRBJ2-2 and V is TRBV20-1, with TRBD2 as a possible D gene (6 bases). Germline CDR1 reads DFQATT; CDR2 reads SNEGSKA (reference sequence). The CDR3 is 12 amino acids. V was trimmed by 6 bases and J by 6 bases, leaving 11 bases between them. The CDR3 region is CSALARPGELFF. CDR3 coding DNA: TGCAGTGCCCTAGCGAGGCCCGGGGAGCTGTTTTTT.

In its sample, this clonotype was seen many times. The rearrangement uses TRBV19 and TRBJ1-5; maybe TRBD1 (5 bases). The length of the CDR3 is 15 residues. V gave up 4 bases and J gave up 3 bases, with 13 bases separating them. CDR1 LNHDA and CDR2 SQIVND come from the germline V gene (reference sequence). The CDR3 loop is CASSTSGANNQPQHF. The CDR3 DNA reads as TGTGCCAGTAGTACCTCCGGGGCCAACAATCAGCCCCAGCATTTT. Full variable domain (missing parts from reference TRBV19 and TRBJ1-5): DGGITQSPKYLFRKEGQNVTLSCEQNLNHDAMYWYRQDPGQGLRLIYYSQIVNDFQKGDIAEGYSVSREKKESFPLTVTSAQKNPTAFYLCASSTSGANNQPQHFGDGTRLSIL.

This clonotype was counted many times. The CDR3, as DNA: TGTGCCAGCAGGATGGGACAGAATAATTCACCCCTCCACTTT. This translates into CASRMGQNNSPLHF. The genes are TRBV6-6 and TRBJ1-6; 7 positions agree with TRBD1. The CDR3 is 14 amino acids. With V trimmed by 6 bases and J by 5 bases, 4 bases remained unmatched. The germline gives CDR1 MNHNY, CDR2 SVGAGI (reference sequence).

This clonotype was detected many times. The CDR3 loop is CASSQRLGGGGVETQYF. The CDR3 bases are TGTGCCAGCAGCCAGCGACTCGGAGGCGGGGGGGTAGAGACCCAGTACTTC. The rearrangement joins TRBV4-2 to TRBJ2-5; TRBD2 matches 9 bases. Germline trimming cut 3 bases from V and 4 bases from J; bases unmatched to any gene: 12. CDR1 LGHNA and CDR2 YNFKEQ come from the germline V gene. This CDR3 is 17 amino acids long.

This clonotype is medium-sized within its sample. The chain employs TRBV6-2 or TRBV6-3 and TRBJ2-3, with D unclear. This CDR3 contains 14 residues. Germline V gene sequence: CDR1 MNHEY, CDR2 SVGEGT. The V and J ends lost 5 bases and 4 bases respectively, with 13 bases between them. This CDR3 is CASSGRWYPDTQYF. The CDR3 bases are TGTGCCAGCAGTGGACGATGGTACCCAGATACGCAGTATTTT.

This clonotype has at least ten counts. This sequence joins TRBV2 and TRBJ2-3; TRBD2 aligns across 16 bases. The V gene's germline CDR1 is SNHLY and CDR2 FYNNEI. The CDR3 runs 17 residues. V lost 6 bases, J lost 4 bases, and 7 bases stayed unmatched. The CDR3 loop is CASSPGTSGRVADTQYF. DNA of the CDR3: TGTGCCAGCAGCCCCGGGACTAGCGGGAGGGTTGCAGATACGCAGTATTTT.

This clonotype was counted many times. The chain employs TRBV25-1 and TRBJ1-5; D ambiguous. The CDR3 is made up of 14 amino acids. The germline gives CDR1 MGHDK, CDR2 SYGVNS. V lost 0 bases and J lost 6, with 9 bases in between. The CDR3 DNA reads TGTGCCAGCAGTGAATATGGAGGGAGTCAGCCCCAGCATTTT. It specifies CASSEYGGSQPQHF.

In this sample, this clonotype turned up many times. This chain joins TRBV12-3 or TRBV12-4 and TRBJ2-7, with D possibly being TRBD1 (7 bases). CDR3 length: 15 residues. The V gene lost 6 bases and the J gene lost 4 bases, with 19 bases spanning the gap. The CDR3 DNA follows: TGTGCCAGCAGCCAACAGACAGGGAGGTTTTACGAGCAGTACTTC. It codes for CASSQQTGRFYEQYF.

This clonotype was detected ten times or more. The V gene is TRBV7-9, the J gene TRBJ2-5; tentative D call: TRBD1 (5 bases). Trimming cost V 8 bases and J 4 bases, with 11 bases left between them. CDR1 SEHNR and CDR2 FQNEAQ come from the germline V gene (reference sequence). The CDR3 sequence is 12 residues long. The CDR3, as DNA: TGTGCCAGCGGCAGGGTCTCAGAGACCCAGTACTTC. Translating it yields CASGRVSETQYF.

This clonotype was seen ten or more times. V usage is TRBV7-2 and J usage is TRBJ2-7; the match to TRBD2 covers 8 bases. After removal of 3 bases from V and 6 bases from J, the junction contained 10 bases not matched to a gene. The germline gives CDR1 SGHTA, CDR2 FQGNSA. The CDR3 is made up of 15 amino acids. CDR3 sequence reads: CASSFQAGVLGEQYF. The CDR3 nucleotides are TGTGCCAGCAGCTTTCAAGCGGGAGTGTTGGGCGAGCAGTACTTC.